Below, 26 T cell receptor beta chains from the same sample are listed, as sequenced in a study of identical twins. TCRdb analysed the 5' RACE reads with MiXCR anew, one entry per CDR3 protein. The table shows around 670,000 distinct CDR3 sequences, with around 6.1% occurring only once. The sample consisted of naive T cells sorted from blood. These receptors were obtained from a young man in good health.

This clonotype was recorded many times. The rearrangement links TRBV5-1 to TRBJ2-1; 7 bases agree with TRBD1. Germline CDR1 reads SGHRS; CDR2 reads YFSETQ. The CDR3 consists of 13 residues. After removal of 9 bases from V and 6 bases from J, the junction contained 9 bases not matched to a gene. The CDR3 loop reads CATRDSNINEQFF. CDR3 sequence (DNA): TGCGCCACCCGGGACAGCAACATCAATGAGCAGTTCTTC.

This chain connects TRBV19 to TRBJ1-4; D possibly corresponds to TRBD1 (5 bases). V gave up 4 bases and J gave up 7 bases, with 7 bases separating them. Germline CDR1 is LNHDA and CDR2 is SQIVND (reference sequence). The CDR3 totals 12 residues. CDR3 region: CASSRQSEKLFF. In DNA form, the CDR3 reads TGTGCCAGTAGTAGACAGAGTGAAAAACTGTTTTTT. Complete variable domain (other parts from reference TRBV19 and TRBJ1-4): DGGITQSPKYLFRKEGQNVTLSCEQNLNHDAMYWYRQDPGQGLRLIYYSQIVNDFQKGDIAEGYSVSREKKESFPLTVTSAQKNPTAFYLCASSRQSEKLFFGSGTQLSVL.

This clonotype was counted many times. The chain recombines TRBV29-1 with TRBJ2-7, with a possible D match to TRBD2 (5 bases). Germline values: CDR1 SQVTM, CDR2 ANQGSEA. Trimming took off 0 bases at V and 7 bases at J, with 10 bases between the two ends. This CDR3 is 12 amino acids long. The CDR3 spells CSVEDHRGEQYF. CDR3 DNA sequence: TGCAGCGTTGAAGATCATCGAGGGGAGCAGTACTTC.

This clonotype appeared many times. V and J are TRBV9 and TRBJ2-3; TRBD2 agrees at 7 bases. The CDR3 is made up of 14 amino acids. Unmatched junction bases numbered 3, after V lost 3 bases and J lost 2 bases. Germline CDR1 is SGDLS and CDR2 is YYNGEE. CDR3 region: CASSGSGNTDTQYF. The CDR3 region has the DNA TGTGCCAGCAGCGGAAGCGGGAACACAGATACGCAGTATTTT. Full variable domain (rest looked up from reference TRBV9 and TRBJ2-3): DSGVTQTPKHLITATGQRVTLRCSPRSGDLSVYWYQQSLDQGLQFLIQYYNGEERAKGNILERFSAQQFPDLHSELNLSSLELGDSALYFCASSGSGNTDTQYFGPGTRLTVL.

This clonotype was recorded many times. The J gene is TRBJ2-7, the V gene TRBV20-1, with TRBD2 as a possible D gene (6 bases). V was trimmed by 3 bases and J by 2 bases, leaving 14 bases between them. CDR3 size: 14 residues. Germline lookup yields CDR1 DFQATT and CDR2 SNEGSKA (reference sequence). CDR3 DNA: TGCAGTGCTAGGCCAGCGGGTAAAACCTACGAGCAGTACGTC. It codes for CSARPAGKTYEQYV.

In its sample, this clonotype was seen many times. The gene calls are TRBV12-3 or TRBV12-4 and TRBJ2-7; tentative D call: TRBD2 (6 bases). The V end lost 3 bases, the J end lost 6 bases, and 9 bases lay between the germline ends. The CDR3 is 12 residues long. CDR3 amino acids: CASSLVGGEQYV. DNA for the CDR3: TGTGCCAGCAGTTTGGTGGGGGGCGAGCAGTACGTC.

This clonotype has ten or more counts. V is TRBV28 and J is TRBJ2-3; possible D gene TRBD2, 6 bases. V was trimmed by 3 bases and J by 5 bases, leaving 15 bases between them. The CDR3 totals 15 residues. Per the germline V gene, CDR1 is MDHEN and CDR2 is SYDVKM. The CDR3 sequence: CASSFPDGLKDTQYF. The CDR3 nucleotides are TGTGCCAGCAGTTTTCCCGACGGACTAAAAGATACGCAGTATTTT.

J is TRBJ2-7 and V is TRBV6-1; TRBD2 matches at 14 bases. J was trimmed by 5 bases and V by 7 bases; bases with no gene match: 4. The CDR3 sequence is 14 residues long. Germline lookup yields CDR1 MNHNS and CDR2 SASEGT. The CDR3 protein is CASKRLAGGNEQYV. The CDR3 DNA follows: TGTGCCAGCAAAAGACTAGCGGGAGGGAACGAGCAGTACGTC.

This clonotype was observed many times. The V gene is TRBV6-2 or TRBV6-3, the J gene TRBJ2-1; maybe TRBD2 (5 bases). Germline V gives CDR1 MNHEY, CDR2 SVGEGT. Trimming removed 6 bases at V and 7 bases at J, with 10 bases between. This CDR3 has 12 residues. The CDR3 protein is CASSPTRNEQFF. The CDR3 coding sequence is TGTGCCAGCAGCCCTACTAGGAATGAGCAGTTCTTC.

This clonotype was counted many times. CDR3 nucleotides: TGCAGCGTCGAAAAACTAGCGGGAGACCTCTACGAGCAGTACTTC. Protein product: CSVEKLAGDLYEQYF. V gene TRBV29-1 combines with J gene TRBJ2-7; 11 nucleotides match TRBD2. The CDR3 extends over 15 amino acids. J was trimmed by 3 bases and V by 6 bases; bases with no gene match: 10. Germline lookup yields CDR1 SQVTM and CDR2 ANQGSEA.

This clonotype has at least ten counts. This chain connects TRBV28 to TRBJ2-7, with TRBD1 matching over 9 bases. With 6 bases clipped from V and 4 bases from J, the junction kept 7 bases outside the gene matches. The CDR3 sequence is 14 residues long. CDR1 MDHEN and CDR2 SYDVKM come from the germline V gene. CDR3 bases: TGTGCCAGCAGGTTTGCGGGACAGGGTTACGAGCAGTACTTC. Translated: CASRFAGQGYEQYF.

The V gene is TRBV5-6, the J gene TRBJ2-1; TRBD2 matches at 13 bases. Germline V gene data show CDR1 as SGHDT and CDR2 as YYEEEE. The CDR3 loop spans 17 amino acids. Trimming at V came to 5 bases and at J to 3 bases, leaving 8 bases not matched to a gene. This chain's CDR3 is CASRSTSGRWVYNEQFF. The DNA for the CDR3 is TGTGCCAGCAGGTCGACTAGCGGGAGGTGGGTCTACAATGAGCAGTTCTTC.

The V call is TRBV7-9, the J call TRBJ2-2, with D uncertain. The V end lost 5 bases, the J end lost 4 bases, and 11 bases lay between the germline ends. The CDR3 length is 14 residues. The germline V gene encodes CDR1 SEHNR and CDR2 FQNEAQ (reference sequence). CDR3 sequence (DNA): TGTGCCAGCAGCGAACCCTTGGGCACCGGGGAGCTGTTTTTT. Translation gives CASSEPLGTGELFF.

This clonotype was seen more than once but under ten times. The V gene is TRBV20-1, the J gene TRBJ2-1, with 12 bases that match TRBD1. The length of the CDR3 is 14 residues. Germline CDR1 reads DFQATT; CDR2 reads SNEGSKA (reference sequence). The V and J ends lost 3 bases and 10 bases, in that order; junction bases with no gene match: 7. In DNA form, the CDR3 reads TGCAGTGCTAGTTCTCGGGACAGGGGGCAGGAGCAGTTCTTC. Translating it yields CSASSRDRGQEQFF.

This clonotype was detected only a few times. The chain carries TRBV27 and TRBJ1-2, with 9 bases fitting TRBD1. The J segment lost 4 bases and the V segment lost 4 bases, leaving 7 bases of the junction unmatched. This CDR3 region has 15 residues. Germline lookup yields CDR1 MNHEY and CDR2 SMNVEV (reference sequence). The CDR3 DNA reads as TGTGCCAGCAGTTCGGGACAGGGACCCTTCTATGGCTACACCTTC. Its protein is CASSSGQGPFYGYTF.

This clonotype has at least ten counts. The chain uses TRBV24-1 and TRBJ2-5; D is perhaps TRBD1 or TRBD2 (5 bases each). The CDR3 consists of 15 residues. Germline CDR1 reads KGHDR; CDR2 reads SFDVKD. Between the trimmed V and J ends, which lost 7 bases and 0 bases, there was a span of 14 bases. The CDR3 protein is CATRPGRGDQETQYF. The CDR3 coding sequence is TGTGCCACCAGACCGGGCCGGGGCGACCAAGAGACCCAGTACTTC.

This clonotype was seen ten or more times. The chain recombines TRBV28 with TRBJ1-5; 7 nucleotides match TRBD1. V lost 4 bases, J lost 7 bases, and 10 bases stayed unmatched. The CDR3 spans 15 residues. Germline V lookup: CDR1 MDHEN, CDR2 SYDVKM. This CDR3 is CASSSETGFGQPQHF. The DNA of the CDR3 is TGTGCCAGCAGTTCCGAGACAGGGTTCGGGCAGCCCCAGCATTTT.

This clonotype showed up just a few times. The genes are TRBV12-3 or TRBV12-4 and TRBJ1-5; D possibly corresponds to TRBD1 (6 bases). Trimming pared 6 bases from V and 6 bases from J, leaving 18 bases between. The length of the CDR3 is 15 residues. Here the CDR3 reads CASRSSTGLGQPQHF. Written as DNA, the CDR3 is TGTGCCAGCAGGTCGAGCACAGGGCTCGGTCAGCCCCAGCATTTT.

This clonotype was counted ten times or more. The CDR3 spells CSAPSGPRNEQFF. CDR3 bases: TGCAGTGCACCCTCGGGACCCAGGAATGAGCAGTTCTTC. This sequence joins TRBV20-1 and TRBJ2-1; D is perhaps TRBD1 or TRBD2 (5 bases each). The CDR3 has 13 residues. V dropped 6 bases and J dropped 7 bases, with 16 bases sitting between them. The germline CDR1 and CDR2 sequences are DFQATT and SNEGSKA (reference sequence).

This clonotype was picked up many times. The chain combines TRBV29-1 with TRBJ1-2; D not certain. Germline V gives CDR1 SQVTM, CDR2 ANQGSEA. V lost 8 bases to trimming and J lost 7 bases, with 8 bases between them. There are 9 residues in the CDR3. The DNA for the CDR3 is TGCAGCCCGTCGGGTGGCTACACCTTC. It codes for CSPSGGYTF.

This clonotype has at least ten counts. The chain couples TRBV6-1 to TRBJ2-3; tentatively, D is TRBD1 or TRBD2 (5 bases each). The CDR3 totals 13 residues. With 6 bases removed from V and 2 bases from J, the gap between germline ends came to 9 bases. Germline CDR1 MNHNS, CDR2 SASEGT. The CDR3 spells CASRRGFTDTQYF. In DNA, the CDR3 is TGTGCCAGCAGGAGGGGATTCACAGATACGCAGTATTTT.

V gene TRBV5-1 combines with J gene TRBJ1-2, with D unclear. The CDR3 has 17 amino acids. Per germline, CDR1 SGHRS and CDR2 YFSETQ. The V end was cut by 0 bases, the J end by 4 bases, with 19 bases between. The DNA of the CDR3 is TGCGCCAGCAGCTTGGTTCAACCTGGGTCCATCTTCTATGGCTACACCTTC. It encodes CASSLVQPGSIFYGYTF. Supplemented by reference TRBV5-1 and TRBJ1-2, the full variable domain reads KAGVTQTPRYLIKTRGQQVTLSCSPISGHRSVSWYQQTPGQGLQFLFEYFSETQRNKGNFPGRFSGRQFSNSRSEMNVSTLELGDSALYLCASSLVQPGSIFYGYTFGSGTRLTVV.

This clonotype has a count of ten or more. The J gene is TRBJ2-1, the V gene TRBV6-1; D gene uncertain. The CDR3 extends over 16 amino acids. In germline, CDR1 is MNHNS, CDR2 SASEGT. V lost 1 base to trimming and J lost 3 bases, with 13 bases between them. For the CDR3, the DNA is TGTGCCAGCAGTGAAGAGTGGTCAGCAATCTACAATGAGCAGTTCTTC. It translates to CASSEEWSAIYNEQFF.

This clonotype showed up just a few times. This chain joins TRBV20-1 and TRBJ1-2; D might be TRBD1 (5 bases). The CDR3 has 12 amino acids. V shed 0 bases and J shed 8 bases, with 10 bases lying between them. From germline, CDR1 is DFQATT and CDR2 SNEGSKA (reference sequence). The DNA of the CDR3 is TGCAGTGCTAGAGAAGACAGAAGCGGCTACACCTTC. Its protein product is CSAREDRSGYTF.

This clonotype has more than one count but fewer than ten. The CDR3 nucleotides are TGTGCCAGCAGCCAAGATCGATTAGGGTCCTATGGCTACACCTTC. Protein sequence: CASSQDRLGSYGYTF. V is TRBV4-2 and J is TRBJ1-2; D uncertain. In germline, CDR1 is LGHNA, CDR2 YNFKEQ. This CDR3 has 15 amino acids. V was shortened by 0 bases and J by 4 bases, with 12 bases between the two germline ends.

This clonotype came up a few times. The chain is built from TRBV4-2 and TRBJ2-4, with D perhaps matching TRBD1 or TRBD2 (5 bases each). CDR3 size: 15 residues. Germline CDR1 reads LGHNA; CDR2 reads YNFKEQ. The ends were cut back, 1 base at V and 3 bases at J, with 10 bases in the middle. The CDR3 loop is CASSQARGGKNIQYF. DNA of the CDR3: TGTGCCAGCAGCCAAGCACGGGGCGGCAAAAACATTCAGTACTTC.